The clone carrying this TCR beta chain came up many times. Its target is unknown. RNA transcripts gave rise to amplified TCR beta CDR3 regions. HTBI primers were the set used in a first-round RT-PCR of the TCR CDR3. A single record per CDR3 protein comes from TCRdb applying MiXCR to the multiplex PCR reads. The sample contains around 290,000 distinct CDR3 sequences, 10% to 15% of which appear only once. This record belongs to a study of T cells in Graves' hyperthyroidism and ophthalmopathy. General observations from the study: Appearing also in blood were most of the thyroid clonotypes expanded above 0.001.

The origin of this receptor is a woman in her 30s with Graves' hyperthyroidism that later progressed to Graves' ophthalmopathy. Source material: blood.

For the CDR3, the DNA is TGCGCCAGCAGCGGGACAACCGGCCCCTACGAGCAGTACTTC. Translation gives CASSGTTGPYEQYF. This chain links TRBV5-1 with TRBJ2-7, with D tentatively TRBD1 (6 bases). The germline CDR1 and CDR2 sequences are SGHRS and YFSETQ. The CDR3 is made up of 14 amino acids. Trimming stripped 4 bases from V and 2 bases from J, with 13 bases between.